This TCR beta chain derives from a study of blood T cell repertoires in COVID-19. Overall study: Samples came from the United States, Italy and Spain, spanning acute and convalescent COVID-19. PBMCs, B-cell-depleted T cells, or T cells provided the cDNA or gDNA that made up the material.

The CDR3 totals 15 residues. V lost 3 bases, J lost 10 bases, and 9 bases stayed unmatched. From germline, CDR1 is SGDLS and CDR2 YYNGEE. As processed by the authors: Amplification of reference gene primers provided the estimated nucleated cell counts. Repertoires were generated with immunoSEQ multiplex PCR, while TCRdb's copy carries only in-frame clones and drops some. V, J and clone size are taken as reported in that table, and D and trimming were inferred from the DNA itself. The table lists 250,000 to 300,000 clones, 70% to 90% of them singletons, with under 0.95% in the top ten. The receptor was derived from a woman aged 25 to 45 with acute or convalescent COVID-19. The sample comprised peripheral blood. The V and J genes are TRBV9 and TRBJ1-4; 10 bases are a match to TRBD1. The CDR3, as DNA: TGTGCCAGCAGCGCTTCGGGGACAGGGGTTGGAAAACTGTTTTTT. Its protein is CASSASGTGVGKLFF.